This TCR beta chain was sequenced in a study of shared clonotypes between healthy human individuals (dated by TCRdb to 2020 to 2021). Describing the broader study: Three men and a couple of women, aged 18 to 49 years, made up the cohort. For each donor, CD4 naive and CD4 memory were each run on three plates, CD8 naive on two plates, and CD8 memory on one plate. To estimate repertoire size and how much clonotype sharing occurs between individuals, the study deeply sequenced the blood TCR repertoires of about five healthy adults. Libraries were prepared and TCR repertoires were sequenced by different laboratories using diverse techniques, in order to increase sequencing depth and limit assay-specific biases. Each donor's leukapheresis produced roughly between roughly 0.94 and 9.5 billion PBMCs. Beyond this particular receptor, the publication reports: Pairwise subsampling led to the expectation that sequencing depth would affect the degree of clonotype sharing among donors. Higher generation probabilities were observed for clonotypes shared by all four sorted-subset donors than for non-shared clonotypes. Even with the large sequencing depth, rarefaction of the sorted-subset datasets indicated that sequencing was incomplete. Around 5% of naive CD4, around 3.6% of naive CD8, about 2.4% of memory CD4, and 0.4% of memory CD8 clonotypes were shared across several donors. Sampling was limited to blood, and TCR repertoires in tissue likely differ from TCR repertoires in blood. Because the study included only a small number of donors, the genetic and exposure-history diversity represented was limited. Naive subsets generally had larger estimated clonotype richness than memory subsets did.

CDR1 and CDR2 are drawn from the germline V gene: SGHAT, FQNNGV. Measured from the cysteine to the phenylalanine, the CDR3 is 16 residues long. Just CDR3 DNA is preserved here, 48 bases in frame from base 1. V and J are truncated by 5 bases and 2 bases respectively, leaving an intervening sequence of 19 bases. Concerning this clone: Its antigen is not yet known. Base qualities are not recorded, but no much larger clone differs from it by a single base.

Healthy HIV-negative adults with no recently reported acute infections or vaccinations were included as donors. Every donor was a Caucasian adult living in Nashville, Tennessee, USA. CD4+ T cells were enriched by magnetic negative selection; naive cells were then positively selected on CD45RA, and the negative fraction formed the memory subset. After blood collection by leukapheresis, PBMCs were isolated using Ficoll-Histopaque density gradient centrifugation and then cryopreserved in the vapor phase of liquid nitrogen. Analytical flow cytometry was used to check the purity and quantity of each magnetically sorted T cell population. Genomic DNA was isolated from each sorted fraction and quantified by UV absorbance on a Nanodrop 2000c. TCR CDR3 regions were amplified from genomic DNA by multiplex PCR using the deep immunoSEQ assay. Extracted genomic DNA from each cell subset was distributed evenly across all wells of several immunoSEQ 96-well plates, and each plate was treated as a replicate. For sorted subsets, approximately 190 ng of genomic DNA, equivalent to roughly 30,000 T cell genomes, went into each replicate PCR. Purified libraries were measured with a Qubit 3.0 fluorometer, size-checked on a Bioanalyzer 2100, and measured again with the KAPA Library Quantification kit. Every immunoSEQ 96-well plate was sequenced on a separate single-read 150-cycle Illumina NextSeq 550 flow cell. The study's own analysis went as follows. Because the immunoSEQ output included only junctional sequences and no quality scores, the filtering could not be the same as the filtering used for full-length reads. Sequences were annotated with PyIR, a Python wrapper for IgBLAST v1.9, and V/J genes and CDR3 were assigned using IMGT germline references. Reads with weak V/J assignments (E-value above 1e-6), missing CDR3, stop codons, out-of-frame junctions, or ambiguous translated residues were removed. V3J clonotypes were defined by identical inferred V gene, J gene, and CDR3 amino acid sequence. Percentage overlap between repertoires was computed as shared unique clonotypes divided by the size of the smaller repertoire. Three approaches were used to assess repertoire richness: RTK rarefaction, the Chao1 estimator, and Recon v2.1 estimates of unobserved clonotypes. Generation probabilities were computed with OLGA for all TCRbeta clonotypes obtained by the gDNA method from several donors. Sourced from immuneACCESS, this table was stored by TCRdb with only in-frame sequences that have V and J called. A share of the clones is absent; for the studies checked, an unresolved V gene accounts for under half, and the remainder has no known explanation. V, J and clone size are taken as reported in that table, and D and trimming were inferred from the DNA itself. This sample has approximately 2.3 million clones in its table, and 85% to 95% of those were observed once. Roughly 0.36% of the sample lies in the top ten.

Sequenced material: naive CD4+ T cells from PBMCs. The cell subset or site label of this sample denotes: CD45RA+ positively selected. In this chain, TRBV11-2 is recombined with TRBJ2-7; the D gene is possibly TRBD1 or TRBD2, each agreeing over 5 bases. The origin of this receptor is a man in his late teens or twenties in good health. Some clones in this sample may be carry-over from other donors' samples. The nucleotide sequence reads TGTGCCAGCAGCCCCAAAAGGGACGGATCACCCTACGAGCAGTACTTC. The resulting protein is CASSPKRDGSPYEQYF.